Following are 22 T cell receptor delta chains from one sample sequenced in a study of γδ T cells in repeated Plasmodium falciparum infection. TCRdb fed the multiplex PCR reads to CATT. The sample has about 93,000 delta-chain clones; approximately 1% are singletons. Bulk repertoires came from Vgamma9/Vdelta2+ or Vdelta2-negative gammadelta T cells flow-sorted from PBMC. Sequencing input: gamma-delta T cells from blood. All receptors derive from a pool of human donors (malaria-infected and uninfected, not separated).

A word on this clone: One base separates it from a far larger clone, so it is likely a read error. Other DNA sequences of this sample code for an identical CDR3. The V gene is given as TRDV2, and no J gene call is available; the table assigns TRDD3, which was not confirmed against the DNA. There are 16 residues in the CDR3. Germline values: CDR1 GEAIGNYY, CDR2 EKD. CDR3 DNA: TGTGCCTGTGAACCTGCGGCCAAATGGGGGAGAGATAAACTAATCTTT. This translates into CACEPAAKWGRDKLIF.

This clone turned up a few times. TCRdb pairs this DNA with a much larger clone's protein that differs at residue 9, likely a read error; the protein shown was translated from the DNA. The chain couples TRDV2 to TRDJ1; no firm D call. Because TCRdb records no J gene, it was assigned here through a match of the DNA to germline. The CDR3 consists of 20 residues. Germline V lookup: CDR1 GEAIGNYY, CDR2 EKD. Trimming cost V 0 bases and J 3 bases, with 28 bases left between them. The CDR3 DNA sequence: TGTGCCTGTGACACCGTAACAGTTACTGACCGAGGCGGTCACCCCGATAAACTCATCTTT. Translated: CACDTVTVTDRGGHPDKLIF.

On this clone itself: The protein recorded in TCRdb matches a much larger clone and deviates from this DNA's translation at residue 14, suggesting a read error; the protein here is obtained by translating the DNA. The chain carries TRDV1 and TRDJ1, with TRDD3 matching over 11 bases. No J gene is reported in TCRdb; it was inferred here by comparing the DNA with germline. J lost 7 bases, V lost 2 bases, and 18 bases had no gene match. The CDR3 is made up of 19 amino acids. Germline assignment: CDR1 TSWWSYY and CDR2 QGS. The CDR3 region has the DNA TGTGCTCTTGGGGAATTACCGAGCTTCCTCTGGGGGATACACCCTAAACTCATCTTT. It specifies CALGELPSFLWGIHPKLIF.

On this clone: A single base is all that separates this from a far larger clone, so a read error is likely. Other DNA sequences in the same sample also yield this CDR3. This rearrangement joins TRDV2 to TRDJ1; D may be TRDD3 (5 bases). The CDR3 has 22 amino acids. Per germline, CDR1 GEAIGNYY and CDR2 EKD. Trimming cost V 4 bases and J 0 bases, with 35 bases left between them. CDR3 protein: CACEQILGAYWGRGAYTDKLIF. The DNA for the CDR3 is TGTGCCTGTGAACAGATATTGGGAGCATATTGGGGCAGAGGGGCTTACACCGATAAACTCATCTTT.

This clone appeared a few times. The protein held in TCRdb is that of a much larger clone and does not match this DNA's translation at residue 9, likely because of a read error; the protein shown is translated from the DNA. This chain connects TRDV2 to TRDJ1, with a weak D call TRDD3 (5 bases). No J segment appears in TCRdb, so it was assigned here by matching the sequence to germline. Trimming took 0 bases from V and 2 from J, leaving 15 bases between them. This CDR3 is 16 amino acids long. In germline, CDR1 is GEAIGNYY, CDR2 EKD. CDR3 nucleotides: TGTGCCTGTGACACCGGGAGGATCTCTGGGACCGATAAACTCATCTTT. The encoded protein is CACDTGRISGTDKLIF.

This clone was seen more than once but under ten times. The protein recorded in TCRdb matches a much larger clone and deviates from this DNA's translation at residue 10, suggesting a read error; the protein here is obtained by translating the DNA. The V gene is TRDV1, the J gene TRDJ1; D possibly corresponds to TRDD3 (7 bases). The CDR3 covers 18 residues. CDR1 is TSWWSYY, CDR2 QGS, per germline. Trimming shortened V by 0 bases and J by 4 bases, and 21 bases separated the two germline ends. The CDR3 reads CALGELPWGVNRIDKLIF. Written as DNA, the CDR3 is TGTGCTCTTGGGGAACTTCCCTGGGGGGTAAATAGGATCGATAAACTCATCTTT.

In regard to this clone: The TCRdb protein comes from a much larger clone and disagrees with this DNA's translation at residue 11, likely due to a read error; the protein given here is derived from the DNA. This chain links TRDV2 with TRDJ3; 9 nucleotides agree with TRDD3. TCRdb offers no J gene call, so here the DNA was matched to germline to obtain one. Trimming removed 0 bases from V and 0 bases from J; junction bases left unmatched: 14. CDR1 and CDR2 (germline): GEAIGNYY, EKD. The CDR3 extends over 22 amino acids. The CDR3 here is CACDTDSDWGRRSSWDTRQMFF. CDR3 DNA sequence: TGTGCCTGTGACACCGATTCTGACTGGGGGAGAAGAAGCTCCTGGGACACCCGACAGATGTTTTTC.

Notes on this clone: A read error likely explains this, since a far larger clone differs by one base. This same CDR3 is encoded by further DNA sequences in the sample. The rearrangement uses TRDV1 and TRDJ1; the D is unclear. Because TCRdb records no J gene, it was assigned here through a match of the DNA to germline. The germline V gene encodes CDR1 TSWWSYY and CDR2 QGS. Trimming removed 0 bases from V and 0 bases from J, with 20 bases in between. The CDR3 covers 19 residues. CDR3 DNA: TGTGCTCTTGGGGAACTTGAGAGAAACTTACCTCGTAACACCGATAAACTCATCTTT. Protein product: CALGELERNLPRNTDKLIF.

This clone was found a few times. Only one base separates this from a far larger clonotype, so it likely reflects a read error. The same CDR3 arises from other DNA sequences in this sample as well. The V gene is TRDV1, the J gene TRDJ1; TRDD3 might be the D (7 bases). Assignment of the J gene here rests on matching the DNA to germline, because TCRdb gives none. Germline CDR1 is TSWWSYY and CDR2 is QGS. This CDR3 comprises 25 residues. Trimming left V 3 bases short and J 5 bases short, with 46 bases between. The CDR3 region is CALGDRGVWSFPLGQGVPRTDKLIF. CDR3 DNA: TGTGCTCTTGGGGACAGAGGAGTTTGGTCCTTCCCACTGGGGCAAGGGGTTCCACGCACTGATAAACTCATCTTT.

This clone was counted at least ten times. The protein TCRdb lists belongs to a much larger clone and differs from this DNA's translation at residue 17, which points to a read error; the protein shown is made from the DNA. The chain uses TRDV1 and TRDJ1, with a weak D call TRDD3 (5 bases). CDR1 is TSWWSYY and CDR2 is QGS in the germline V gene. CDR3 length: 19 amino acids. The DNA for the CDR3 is TGTGCTCTTGGGGAGCCGCCGGGGGTTATCCCCCAGTACGCCGATAAACCCATCTTT. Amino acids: CALGEPPGVIPQYADKPIF.

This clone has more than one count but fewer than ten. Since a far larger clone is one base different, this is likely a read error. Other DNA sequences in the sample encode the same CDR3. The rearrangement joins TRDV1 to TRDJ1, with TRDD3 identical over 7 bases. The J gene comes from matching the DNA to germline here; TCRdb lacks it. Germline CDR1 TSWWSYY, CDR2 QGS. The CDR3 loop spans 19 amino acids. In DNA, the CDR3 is TGCGCTCTTGGGGAACTAGTCTCCTCTGTACTGGGGTACACCGATAAACTCATCTTT. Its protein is CALGELVSSVLGYTDKLIF.

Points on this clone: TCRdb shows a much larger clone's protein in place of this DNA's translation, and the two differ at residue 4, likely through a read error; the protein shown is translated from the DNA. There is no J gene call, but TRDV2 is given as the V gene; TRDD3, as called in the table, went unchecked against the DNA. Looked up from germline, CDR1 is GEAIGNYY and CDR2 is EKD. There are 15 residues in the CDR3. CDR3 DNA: TGTGCCTGTGGCAAACTGGGGGATACGCGTCGTCTTCTCATCTTT. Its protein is CACGKLGDTRRLLIF.

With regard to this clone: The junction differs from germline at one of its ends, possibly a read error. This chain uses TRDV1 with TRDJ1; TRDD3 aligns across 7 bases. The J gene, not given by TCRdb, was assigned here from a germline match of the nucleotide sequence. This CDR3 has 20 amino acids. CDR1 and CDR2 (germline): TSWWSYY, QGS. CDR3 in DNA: TGCGCTTGGGGAACCATAGGAGTTCATGAGCGCCTGGGGGACACCGATAAACTCATCTTT. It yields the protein CAWGTIGVHERLGDTDKLIF.

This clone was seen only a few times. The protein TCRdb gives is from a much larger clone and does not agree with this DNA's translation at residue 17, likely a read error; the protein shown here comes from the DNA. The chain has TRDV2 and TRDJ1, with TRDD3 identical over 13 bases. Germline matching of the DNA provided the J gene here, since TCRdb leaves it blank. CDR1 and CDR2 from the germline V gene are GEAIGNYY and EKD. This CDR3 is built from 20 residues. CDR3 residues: CACDTPFTGGYEGYTDELIF. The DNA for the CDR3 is TGTGCCTGTGACACACCCTTTACTGGGGGATACGAAGGATACACCGATGAACTCATCTTT.

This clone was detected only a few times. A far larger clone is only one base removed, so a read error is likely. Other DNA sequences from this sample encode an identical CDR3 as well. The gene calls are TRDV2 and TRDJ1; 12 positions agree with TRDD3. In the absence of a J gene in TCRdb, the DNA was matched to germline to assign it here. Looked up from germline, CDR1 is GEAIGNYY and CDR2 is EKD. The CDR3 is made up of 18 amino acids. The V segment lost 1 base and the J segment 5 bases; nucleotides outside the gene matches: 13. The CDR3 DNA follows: TGTGCCTGTGACACGATTACTGGGGGATACTCGTCCACAGATAAACTCATCTTT. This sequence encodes CACDTITGGYSSTDKLIF.

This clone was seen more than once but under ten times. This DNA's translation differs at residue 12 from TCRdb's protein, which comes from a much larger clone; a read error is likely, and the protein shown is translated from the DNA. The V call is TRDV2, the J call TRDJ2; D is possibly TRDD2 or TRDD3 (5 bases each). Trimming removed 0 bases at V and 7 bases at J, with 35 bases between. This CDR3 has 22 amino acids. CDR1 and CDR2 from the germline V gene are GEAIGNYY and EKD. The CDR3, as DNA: TGTGCCTGTGACACCGTTTCCCCTACCATTCCGAATAAAGGGACTGGCCAAGCACAACTCTTCTTT. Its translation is CACDTVSPTIPNKGTGQAQLFF.

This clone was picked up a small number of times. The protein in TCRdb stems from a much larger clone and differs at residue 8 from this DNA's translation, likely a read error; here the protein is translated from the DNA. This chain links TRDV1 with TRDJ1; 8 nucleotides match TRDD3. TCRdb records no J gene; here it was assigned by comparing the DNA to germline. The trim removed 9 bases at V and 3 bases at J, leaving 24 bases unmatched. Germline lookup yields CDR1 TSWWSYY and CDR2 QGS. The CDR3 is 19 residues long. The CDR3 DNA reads TGTGCTCTCCGGGCCGTTCGACCCGTACTGGGGGTAGGCCCCGATAAACTCATCTTT. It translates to CALRAVRPVLGVGPDKLIF.

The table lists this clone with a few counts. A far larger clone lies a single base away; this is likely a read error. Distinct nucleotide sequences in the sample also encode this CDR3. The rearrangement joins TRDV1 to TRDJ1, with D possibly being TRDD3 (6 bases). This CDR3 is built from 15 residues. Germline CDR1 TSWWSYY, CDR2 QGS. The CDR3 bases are TGTGCCCTATTATACCCTGGGGACAACACCGATAAACTCATCTTT. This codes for CALLYPGDNTDKLIF.

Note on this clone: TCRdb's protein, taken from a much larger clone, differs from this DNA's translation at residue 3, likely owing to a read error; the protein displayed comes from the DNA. CDR3 DNA: TGTGCCCGTGACCCTGGGGGATGGCTGTACACCGATAAACTCATCTTT. Protein product: CARDPGGWLYTDKLIF. The chain combines TRDV2 with TRDJ1; 9 nucleotides line up with TRDD3. No J gene is reported in TCRdb; it was inferred here by comparing the DNA with germline. From germline, CDR1 is GEAIGNYY and CDR2 EKD. The CDR3 spans 16 residues.

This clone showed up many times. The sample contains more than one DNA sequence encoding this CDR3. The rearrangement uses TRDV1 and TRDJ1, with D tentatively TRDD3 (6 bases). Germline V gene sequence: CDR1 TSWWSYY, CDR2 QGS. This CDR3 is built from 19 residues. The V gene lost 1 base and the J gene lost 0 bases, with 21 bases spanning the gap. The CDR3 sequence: CALGEHPYLGMVYTDKLIF. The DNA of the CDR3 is TGTGCTCTTGGGGAACACCCCTACTTGGGGATGGTTTACACCGATAAACTCATCTTT.

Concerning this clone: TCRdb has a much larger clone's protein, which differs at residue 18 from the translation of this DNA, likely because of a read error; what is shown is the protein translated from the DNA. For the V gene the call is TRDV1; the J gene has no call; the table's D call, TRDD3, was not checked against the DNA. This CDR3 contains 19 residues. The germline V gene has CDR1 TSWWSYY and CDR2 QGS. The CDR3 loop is CALGDSHRSGYVYTDKLTF. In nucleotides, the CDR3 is TGTGCTCTTGGGGACTCCCATCGAAGTGGATACGTATACACCGATAAACTCACCTTT.

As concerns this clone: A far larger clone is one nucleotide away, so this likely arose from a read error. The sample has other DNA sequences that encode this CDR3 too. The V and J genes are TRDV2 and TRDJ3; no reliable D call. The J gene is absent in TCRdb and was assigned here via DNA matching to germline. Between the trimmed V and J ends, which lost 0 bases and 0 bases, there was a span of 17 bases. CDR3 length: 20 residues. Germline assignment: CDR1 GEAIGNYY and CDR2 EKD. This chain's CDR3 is CACDTAAQDLRSWDTRQMFF. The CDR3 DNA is TGTGCCTGTGACACCGCCGCGCAGGACCTCCGCTCCTGGGACACCCGACAGATGTTTTTC.